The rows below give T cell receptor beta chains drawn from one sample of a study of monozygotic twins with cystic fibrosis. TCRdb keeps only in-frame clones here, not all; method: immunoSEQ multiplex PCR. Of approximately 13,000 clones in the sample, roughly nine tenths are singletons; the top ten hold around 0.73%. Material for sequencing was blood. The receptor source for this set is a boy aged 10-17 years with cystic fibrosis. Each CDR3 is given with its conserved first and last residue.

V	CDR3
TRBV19	CASSPLAGASEQYF
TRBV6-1	CASSRTGYEQYF
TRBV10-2	CASRPALLSYEQYF
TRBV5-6	CASSLWGGQGANEQFF
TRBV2	CASRPGQIYGYTF
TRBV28	CASSPAGSPGPWEQYF
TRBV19	CASSNTGGPKNIQYF
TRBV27	CASSLSTGGYEQYF
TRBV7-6	CASSLVRGSSYNEQFF
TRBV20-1	CSARMGSEAFF
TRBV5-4	CASSLASGGSTDTQYF
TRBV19	CASSPSNQPQHF
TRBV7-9	CASSSRDRVYNEQFF
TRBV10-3	CAISVPSAGRYEQYF
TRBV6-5	CASSYRTGTYGYTF
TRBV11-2	CASSLYGGSRTDTQYF
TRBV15	CATSREASGELFF
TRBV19	CASSNRDGQPQHF
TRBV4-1	CASSQGHRQGNEQYF
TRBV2	CASRGEGNQPQHF
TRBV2	CASSGLAAPSDTQYF